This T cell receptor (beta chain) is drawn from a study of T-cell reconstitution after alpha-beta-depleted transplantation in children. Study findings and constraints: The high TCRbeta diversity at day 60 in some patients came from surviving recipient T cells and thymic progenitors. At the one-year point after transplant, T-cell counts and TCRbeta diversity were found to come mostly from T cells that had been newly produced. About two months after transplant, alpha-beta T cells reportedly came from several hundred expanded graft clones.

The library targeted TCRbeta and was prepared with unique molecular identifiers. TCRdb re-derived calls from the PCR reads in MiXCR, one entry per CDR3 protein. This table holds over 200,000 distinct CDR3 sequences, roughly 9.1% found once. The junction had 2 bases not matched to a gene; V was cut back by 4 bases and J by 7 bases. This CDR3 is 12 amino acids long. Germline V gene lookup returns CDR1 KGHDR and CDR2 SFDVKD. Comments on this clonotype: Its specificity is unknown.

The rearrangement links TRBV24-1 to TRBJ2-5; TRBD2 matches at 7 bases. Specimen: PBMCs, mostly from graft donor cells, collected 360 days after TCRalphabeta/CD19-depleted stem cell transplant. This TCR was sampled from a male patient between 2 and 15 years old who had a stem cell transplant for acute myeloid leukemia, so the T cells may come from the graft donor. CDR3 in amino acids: CATSEPSGTQYF. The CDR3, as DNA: TGTGCCACCAGTGAGCCTAGCGGGACCCAGTACTTC.